This is a list of T cell receptor beta chains from one sample in a study of neurological immune-mediated disorders. TCRdb used MiXCR to reprocess the 5' RACE reads, holding one entry per CDR3 protein. Of approximately 90,000 distinct CDR3 sequences listed, 3.5% were seen once; the top ten hold around 6%. Specimen: PBMCs. The receptors come from a young woman with multiple sclerosis. CDR3s include the opening cysteine and the closing phenylalanine or tryptophan. D genes are given only for firm matches. Some rows have no size entry. The others give once, few or many, or a class for an expanded clone.

V	size	J	D	DNA	CDR3
TRBV7-2	.	TRBJ1-5	.	TGTGCCAGCAGCTTAATGGGTAAGACCCAGAATTTT	CASSLMGKTQNF
TRBV12-3/TRBV12-4	many	TRBJ1-1	.	TGTGCCAGCAGTTTAGTCAGGGTAGTAAACACTGAAGCTTTCTTT	CASSLVRVVNTEAFF
TRBV7-2	.	TRBJ1-6	TRBD1	TGTGCCAGCAGCTTACAGGGGGTGTTCTTTTCACCCCTCCACTTT	CASSLQGVFFSPLHF
TRBV4-3	many	TRBJ2-4	TRBD1	TGCGCCAGCAGCCAAGAAACAGGGGGCTTGTTGGACATTCAGTACTTC	CASSQETGGLLDIQYF
TRBV27	many	TRBJ1-1	.	TGTGCCAGCAGTCCTACACCTCATGAAGCTTTCTTT	CASSPTPHEAFF
TRBV6-5	many	TRBJ2-6	.	TGTGCCAGCAGTTACCCAGGACACCAAGTCTCCTCTGGGGCCAACGTCCTGACTTTC	CASSYPGHQVSSGANVLTF
TRBV5-1	many	TRBJ1-3	.	TGCGCCAGCAGCTTCGGCGGCGCCTCTGGAAACACCATATATTTT	CASSFGGASGNTIYF
TRBV7-2	many	TRBJ1-6	TRBD1	TGTGCCAGCAGCCCCCAGGGGGGGAATTCACCCCTCCACTTT	CASSPQGGNSPLHF
TRBV10-2	many	TRBJ2-2	TRBD2	TGCGCCAGCAGGCCCGGGACTAGCGACACCGGGGAGCTGTTTTTT	CASRPGTSDTGELFF
TRBV28	many	TRBJ1-6	.	TGTGCCAGCACCAAGGCAACTTCACCCCTCCACTTT	CASTKATSPLHF
TRBV27	many	TRBJ2-7	.	TGTGCCAGCAGTCCCCTACCCGCGGTCTACGAGCAGTACTTC	CASSPLPAVYEQYF
TRBV3-1	few	TRBJ1-1	TRBD1	TGTGCCAGCAGTCCCCCACTGACAGGGCCTGAAGCTTTCTTT	CASSPPLTGPEAFF
TRBV29-1	many	TRBJ1-1	TRBD1	TGCAGCGTTGACAGGGGGTATTTTATCACTGAAGCTTTCTTT	CSVDRGYFITEAFF
TRBV11-2	many	TRBJ1-4	.	TGTGCCAGCAGCTTAGACGGAGGGGGTCCCTTGATCGGAAAACTGTTTTTT	CASSLDGGGPLIGKLFF
TRBV5-1	many	TRBJ2-1	.	TGCGCCAGCAGCTTGACAGCATTCTACAATGAGCAGTTCTTC	CASSLTAFYNEQFF
TRBV3-1	many	TRBJ2-7	TRBD2	TGTGCCAGCAGCCAACATGCAACTAGCGGGAGTAGGTACGAGCAGTACTTC	CASSQHATSGSRYEQYF
TRBV12-3/TRBV12-4	many	TRBJ2-1	.	TGTGCCAGCAGCCCCGGTCTTTACAATGAGCAGTTCTTC	CASSPGLYNEQFF
TRBV7-2	many	TRBJ1-3	TRBD1	TGTGCCAGCAGGACGGACAGGGACGGAAACACCATATATTTT	CASRTDRDGNTIYF
TRBV20-1	many	TRBJ2-7	TRBD2	TGCAGTGCTAGAGATAGGCTAGCGGGGTCCTACGAGCAGTACTTC	CSARDRLAGSYEQYF
TRBV12-3/TRBV12-4	many	TRBJ1-5	.	TGTGCCAGCAGTTTTTGGAGGGATCAGCCCCAGCATTTT	CASSFWRDQPQHF
TRBV5-1	many	TRBJ2-7	TRBD2	TGCGCCAGCAGCCCGGGGACTAGCGGCGACGAGCAGTACTTC	CASSPGTSGDEQYF
TRBV12-3/TRBV12-4	many	TRBJ1-1	.	TGTGCCAGCAGTAAGGTTAGGAGTCCAAGTATGGACACTGAAGCTTTCTTT	CASSKVRSPSMDTEAFF
TRBV5-6	many	TRBJ1-2	.	TGTGCCAGCAGCCCCGGACAGATTAACTATGGCTACACCTTC	CASSPGQINYGYTF
TRBV10-3	many	TRBJ2-7	.	TGTGCCATCAGTGAGTCGATGTCGGGCGGCAGGGGATACGAGCAGTACTTC	CAISESMSGGRGYEQYF
TRBV7-2	many	TRBJ1-1	.	TGTGCCAGCAGCTCAACCGGGACAATGAACACTGAAGCTTTCTTT	CASSSTGTMNTEAFF
TRBV20-1	many	TRBJ2-7	TRBD1	TGCAGTGCTCCGGGACAGGGTGGATGGGAGCAGTACTTC	CSAPGQGGWEQYF
TRBV20-1	many	TRBJ2-1	.	TGCAGTGCCGGCGGCGGGCCAAACTACAATGAGCAGTTCTTC	CSAGGGPNYNEQFF